The 3 T cell receptor beta chains below come from one sample, sequenced in a study of monozygotic twins with inflammatory bowel disease. TCRdb re-called the 5' RACE reads and gives one entry per CDR3 protein, without DNA. Its listing shows approximately 330,000 distinct CDR3 sequences. The source material was blood. These TCRs come from a human donor with ulcerative colitis or Crohn's disease, or a healthy co-twin of an affected twin (not recorded which).

The chain uses TRBV7-9 and TRBJ2-7; TCRdb picks TRBD1, but there is no DNA to check that call. CDR3 length equals 14 residues. Germline V gene lookup returns CDR1 SEHNR and CDR2 FQNEAQ (reference sequence). The CDR3 region is CASSDQGSGRRQYF.

The chain recombines TRBV5-1 with TRBJ2-3; the TCRdb call, TRBD1, lacks DNA for checking. The germline V gene has CDR1 SGHRS and CDR2 YFSETQ. The CDR3 extends over 14 amino acids. The CDR3 here is CASSSRRPQDTQYF.

The chain couples TRBV5-1 to TRBJ2-3; the TCRdb D gene call, TRBD1, has no DNA to confirm it. CDR1 and CDR2 (germline): SGHRS, YFSETQ. The CDR3 runs to 15 residues. CDR3 sequence reads: CASSDRDRDTDTQYF.